This T cell receptor (beta chain) was sequenced during a study of T cells in Graves' hyperthyroidism and ophthalmopathy. In the study overall: Upon initial diagnosis and before any treatment, peripheral blood was collected. The study's findings and limits: Appearing also in blood were most of the thyroid clonotypes expanded above 0.001.

The V end lost 4 bases, the J end lost 4 bases, and 12 bases lay between the germline ends. This CDR3 spans 14 amino acids. CDR1 SGHRS and CDR2 YFSETQ come from the germline V gene. Exclusion of a patient resulted from uncontrolled infection, other autoimmune disease, pregnancy or lactation. Amplification of TCR beta CDR3 regions was performed using RNA transcripts as template. The TCR CDR3 first-round RT-PCR relied on the HTBI primer set. Each CDR3 protein is one row after TCRdb ran MiXCR on the multiplex PCR reads. The top ten clones hold about 8.9% of a sample with 750,000 to 950,000 distinct CDR3 sequences, about 38% of them seen once. Worth noting for this clonotype: Its antigen is not known.

Sequencing used blood. This TCR was sampled from a man younger than 35 with Graves' hyperthyroidism. The genes are TRBV5-1 and TRBJ1-3; D possibly corresponds to TRBD1 (5 bases). CDR3 DNA sequence: TGCGCCAGCAGCCCTCTAGGGGTAGGAAACACCATATATTTT. It is translated as CASSPLGVGNTIYF.